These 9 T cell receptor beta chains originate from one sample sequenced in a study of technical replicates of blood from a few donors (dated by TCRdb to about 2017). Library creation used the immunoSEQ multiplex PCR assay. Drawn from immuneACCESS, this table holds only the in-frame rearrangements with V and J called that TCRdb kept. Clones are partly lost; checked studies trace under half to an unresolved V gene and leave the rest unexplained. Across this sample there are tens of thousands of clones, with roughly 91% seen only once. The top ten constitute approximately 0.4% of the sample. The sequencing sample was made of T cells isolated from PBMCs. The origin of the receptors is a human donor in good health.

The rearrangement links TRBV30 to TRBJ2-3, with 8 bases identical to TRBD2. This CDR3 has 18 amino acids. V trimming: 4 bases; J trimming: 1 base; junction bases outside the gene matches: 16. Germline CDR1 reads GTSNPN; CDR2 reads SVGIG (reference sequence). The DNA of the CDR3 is TGTGCCTGGAAATCTAAAATTCCAGCGGGAGTGGGCACAGATACGCAGTATTTT. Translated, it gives CAWKSKIPAGVGTDTQYF.

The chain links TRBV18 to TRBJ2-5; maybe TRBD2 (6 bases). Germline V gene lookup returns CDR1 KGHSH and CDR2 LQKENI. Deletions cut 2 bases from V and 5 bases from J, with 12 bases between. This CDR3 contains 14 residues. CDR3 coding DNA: TGTGCCAGCTCACCATCAGGAGGGATCGAGACCCAGTACTTC. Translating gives CASSPSGGIETQYF.

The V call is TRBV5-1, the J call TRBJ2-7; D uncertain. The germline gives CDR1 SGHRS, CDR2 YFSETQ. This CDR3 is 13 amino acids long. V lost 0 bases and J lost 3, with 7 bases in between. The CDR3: CASSLAPVYEQYF. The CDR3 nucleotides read TGCGCCAGCAGCTTGGCCCCAGTCTACGAGCAGTACTTC.

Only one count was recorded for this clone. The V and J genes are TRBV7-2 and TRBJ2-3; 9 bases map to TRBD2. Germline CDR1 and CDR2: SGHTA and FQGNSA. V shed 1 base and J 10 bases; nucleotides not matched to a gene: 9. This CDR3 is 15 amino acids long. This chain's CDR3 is CASSLVPAGGVPQYF. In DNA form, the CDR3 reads TGTGCCAGCAGCTTAGTCCCTGCGGGAGGGGTACCGCAGTATTTT.

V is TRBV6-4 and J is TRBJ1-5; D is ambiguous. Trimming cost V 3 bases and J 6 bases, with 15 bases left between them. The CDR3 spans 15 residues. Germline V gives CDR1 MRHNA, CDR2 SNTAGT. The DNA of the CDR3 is TGTGCCAGCAGTGAGGAGGCTGTGGGTGTTCAGCCCCAGCATTTT. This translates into CASSEEAVGVQPQHF.

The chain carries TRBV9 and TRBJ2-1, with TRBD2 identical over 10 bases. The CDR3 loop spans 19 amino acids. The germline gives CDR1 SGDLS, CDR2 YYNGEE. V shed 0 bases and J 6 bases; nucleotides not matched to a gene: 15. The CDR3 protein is CASSVEGEGLAGDRNEQFF. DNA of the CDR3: TGTGCCAGCAGCGTAGAGGGGGAGGGCCTAGCGGGAGATCGCAATGAGCAGTTCTTC.

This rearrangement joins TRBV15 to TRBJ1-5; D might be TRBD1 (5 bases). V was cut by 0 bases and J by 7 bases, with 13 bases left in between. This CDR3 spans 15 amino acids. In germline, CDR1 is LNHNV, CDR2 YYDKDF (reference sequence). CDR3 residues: CATSRDQSGKQPQHF. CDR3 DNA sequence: TGTGCCACCAGCAGAGATCAATCAGGGAAGCAGCCCCAGCATTTT.

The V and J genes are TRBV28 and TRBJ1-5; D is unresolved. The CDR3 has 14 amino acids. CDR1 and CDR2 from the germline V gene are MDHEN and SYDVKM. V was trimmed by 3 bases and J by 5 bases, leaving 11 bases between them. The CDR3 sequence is CASSLPRAHQPQHF. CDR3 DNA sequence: TGTGCCAGCAGTTTGCCGAGGGCCCATCAGCCCCAGCATTTT.

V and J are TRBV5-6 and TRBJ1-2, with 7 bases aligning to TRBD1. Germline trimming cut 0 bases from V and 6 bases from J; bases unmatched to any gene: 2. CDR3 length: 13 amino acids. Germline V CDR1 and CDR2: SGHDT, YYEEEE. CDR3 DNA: TGTGCCAGCAGCTTGGCTGACAGGGATGGCTACACCTTC. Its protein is CASSLADRDGYTF.